A single sample is the source of the 31 T cell receptor beta chains below, sequenced in a study of blood T cell repertoires in COVID-19. The assay was immunoSEQ multiplex PCR, and TCRdb's table has in-frame clones only and misses some. This sample yields hundreds of thousands of clones, of which 70% to 90% are seen a single time; around 3% belongs to the top ten. Sequences were obtained from peripheral blood. These receptors were collected from a woman younger than 45 with COVID-19, enrolled during active disease.

V gene TRBV9 combines with J gene TRBJ2-7; 13 nucleotides align to TRBD2. The V gene end was trimmed by 3 bases and the J gene end by 4 bases; junction bases not matched to a gene: 7. The germline gives CDR1 SGDLS, CDR2 YYNGEE. The CDR3 has 16 amino acids. The CDR3 coding sequence is TGTGCCAGCAGCGGCGGGACTAGCGGGGTGGAGTACGAGCAGTACTTC. This gives the protein CASSGGTSGVEYEQYF.

This chain uses TRBV11-3 with TRBJ1-1, with D possibly matching TRBD1 (6 bases). Germline CDR1 SGHNT, CDR2 YENEEA. This CDR3 comprises 15 residues. Trimming pared 5 bases from V and 0 bases from J, leaving 13 bases between. The DNA for the CDR3 is TGTGCCAGCAGCCCCGGGGGGGGCTTGAACACTGAAGCTTTCTTT. Translating it yields CASSPGGGLNTEAFF.

V and J are TRBV4-1 and TRBJ1-1; 7 nucleotides align to TRBD1. Germline-derived CDR1 and CDR2 are MGHRA and YSYEKL. V lost 3 bases, J lost 1 base, and 5 bases stayed unmatched. The CDR3 spans 15 residues. Written as DNA, the CDR3 is TGCGCCAGCAGCCACCCCAGGGGGGCGAACACTGAAGCTTTCTTT. Its protein is CASSHPRGANTEAFF.

The chain has TRBV29-1 and TRBJ1-3; D remains ambiguous. The V gene's germline CDR1 is SQVTM and CDR2 ANQGSEA. Trimming took 2 bases from V and 0 from J, leaving 8 bases between them. The CDR3 totals 14 residues. The CDR3 DNA sequence: TGCAGCGTTGAACTGAGGTTCTCTGGAAACACCATATATTTT. Amino acid sequence: CSVELRFSGNTIYF.

This chain connects TRBV7-2 to TRBJ2-1; TRBD1 might be the D (5 bases). This CDR3 comprises 16 residues. The germline V gene has CDR1 SGHTA and CDR2 FQGNSA. V lost 1 base and J 5 bases, leaving 15 bases between the germline ends. The CDR3 spells CASSLVPDTLNNEQFF. The DNA for the CDR3 is TGTGCCAGCAGCTTAGTTCCGGACACGCTAAACAATGAGCAGTTCTTC.

The rearrangement links TRBV28 to TRBJ2-5; D might be TRBD1 (5 bases). Trimming took 6 bases from V and 5 from J, leaving 16 bases between them. The CDR3 length is 14 residues. Germline CDR1 reads MDHEN; CDR2 reads SYDVKM. CDR3 sequence: CASRSQAHKETQYF. In DNA form, the CDR3 reads TGTGCCAGCAGATCACAGGCTCATAAGGAGACCCAGTACTTC.

The gene calls are TRBV5-5 and TRBJ2-7, with 7 bases identical to TRBD2. The CDR3 has 18 residues. With V trimmed by 2 bases and J by 3 bases, 17 bases remained unmatched. Germline V gives CDR1 SGHKS, CDR2 YYEKEE (reference sequence). The CDR3 sequence: CASSLELRSASGLYEQYV. The CDR3 DNA sequence: TGTGCCAGCAGCTTAGAATTGAGGTCGGCTAGCGGCCTCTACGAGCAGTACGTC.

V gene TRBV3-1 (or the pseudogene TRBV3-2) combines with J gene TRBJ2-7, with a weak D call TRBD2 (6 bases). This CDR3 comprises 15 residues. Germline V lookup: CDR1 LGHDT, CDR2 YNNKEL (reference sequence). The V and J ends lost 1 base and 0 bases respectively, with 10 bases between them. CDR3: CASSQGGAASYEQYF. Written as DNA, the CDR3 is TGTGCCAGCAGCCAAGGCGGGGCGGCCTCCTACGAGCAGTACTTC.

The V call is TRBV5-4, the J call TRBJ2-7; 8 nucleotides match TRBD1. V lost 7 bases, J lost 4 bases, and 13 bases stayed unmatched. CDR3 length: 15 residues. The V gene's germline CDR1 is SGHNT and CDR2 YYREEE (reference sequence). The CDR3 protein is CASRSAGQGYYEQYF. As DNA, the CDR3 is TGTGCCAGCCGCTCCGCCGGACAGGGTTATTACGAGCAGTACTTC.

The chain employs TRBV11-2 and TRBJ2-7; D is perhaps TRBD1 (5 bases). This CDR3 region has 13 residues. CDR1 and CDR2 from the germline V gene are SGHAT and FQNNGV. V was trimmed by 4 bases and J by 2 bases, leaving 9 bases between them. The CDR3 nucleotides read TGTGCCAGCAGCTGGGGCCTTACCTACGAGCAGTACGTC. Its translation: CASSWGLTYEQYV.

The V gene is TRBV5-6, the J gene TRBJ2-7; 8 bases are a match to TRBD2. The germline V gene encodes CDR1 SGHDT and CDR2 YYEEEE. V shed 1 base and J 1 base; nucleotides not matched to a gene: 16. The CDR3 is made up of 19 amino acids. The CDR3 reads CASSLSGGAGGLISYEQYF. CDR3 DNA: TGTGCCAGCAGCTTGTCGGGAGGCGCGGGGGGATTAATTTCCTACGAGCAGTACTTC.

The chain combines TRBV29-1 with TRBJ2-7, with 8 positions matching TRBD1. The germline CDR1 and CDR2 sequences are SQVTM and ANQGSEA. The CDR3 contains 13 residues. V was pared by 3 bases and J by 4 bases, with 5 bases of the junction left unmatched. As DNA, the CDR3 is TGCAGCGTTGAGGACAGGGCAGGTTACGAGCAGTACTTC. Encoded protein: CSVEDRAGYEQYF.

The chain links TRBV3-1 (or the pseudogene TRBV3-2) to TRBJ2-7; tentatively, D is TRBD1 (5 bases). This CDR3 region has 15 residues. The ends were cut back, 4 bases at V and 3 bases at J, with 16 bases in the middle. Per the germline V gene, CDR1 is LGHDT and CDR2 is YNNKEL (reference sequence). This CDR3 is CASSPRRQGGYEQYF. As DNA, the CDR3 is TGTGCCAGCAGCCCCCGGCGGCAGGGTGGCTACGAGCAGTACTTC.

The chain employs TRBV4-1 and TRBJ1-2; D might be TRBD1 (6 bases). The CDR3 length is 15 residues. With 1 base removed from V and 0 bases from J, the gap between germline ends came to 9 bases. The germline V gene encodes CDR1 MGHRA and CDR2 YSYEKL. The CDR3 reads CASSQAQGTNYGYTF. CDR3 bases: TGCGCCAGCAGCCAAGCGCAGGGGACTAACTATGGCTACACCTTC.

Only one count was recorded for this clone. The chain links TRBV18 to TRBJ2-1; 12 positions match TRBD1. The CDR3 totals 15 residues. CDR1 and CDR2 (germline): KGHSH, LQKENI. Trimming at V came to 4 bases and at J to 9 bases, leaving 7 bases not matched to a gene. This CDR3 is CASSLGQGANSEQFF. CDR3 bases: TGTGCCAGCTCACTGGGACAGGGGGCGAACAGTGAGCAGTTCTTC.

This clone was seen a single time. This chain links TRBV5-5 with TRBJ2-5, with no clear D. Germline assignment: CDR1 SGHKS and CDR2 YYEKEE (reference sequence). This CDR3 has 14 residues. Trimming removed 4 bases at V and 2 bases at J, with 12 bases between. CDR3 DNA: TGTGCCAGCAGCCCCCATATAGAACAAGAGACCCAGTACTTC. Translation: CASSPHIEQETQYF. The whole variable domain, remainder taken from reference TRBV5-5 and TRBJ2-5, is DAGVTQSPTHLIKTRGQQVTLRCSPISGHKSVSWYQQVLGQGPQFIFQYYEKEERGRGNFPDRFSARQFPNYSSELNVNALLLGDSALYLCASSPHIEQETQYFGPGTRLLVL.

In this sample, this clone turned up a few times. J is TRBJ1-1 and V is TRBV11-3; weak D call: TRBD1 (5 bases). The CDR3 has 13 amino acids. V gave up 6 bases and J gave up 0 bases, with 8 bases separating them. Germline V gives CDR1 SGHNT, CDR2 YENEEA. CDR3 sequence: CASRSTVNTEAFF. DNA of the CDR3: TGTGCCAGCAGGTCGACAGTGAACACTGAAGCTTTCTTT.

The chain uses TRBV20-1 and TRBJ2-3; D gene uncertain. From germline, CDR1 is DFQATT and CDR2 SNEGSKA (reference sequence). Trimming pared 5 bases from V and 6 bases from J, leaving 9 bases between. This CDR3 comprises 11 residues. The CDR3: CSAPSWDTQYF. CDR3 nucleotide sequence: TGCAGTGCTCCTAGTTGGGATACGCAGTATTTT.

A note on this clone: This specimen includes other DNA sequences encoding the same CDR3. The chain carries TRBV28 and TRBJ1-1; D possibly corresponds to TRBD1 (5 bases). Between the trimmed V and J ends, which lost 2 bases and 5 bases, there was a span of 12 bases. CDR3 length: 14 residues. The germline V gene has CDR1 MDHEN and CDR2 SYDVKM. DNA for the CDR3: TGTGCCAGCAGTTTAGAAGGGGTAAGGACTGAAGCTTTCTTT. It is translated as CASSLEGVRTEAFF.

The CDR3 loop reads CASSPQDQPQHF. CDR3 in DNA: TGTGCCAGTAGCCCACAAGATCAGCCCCAGCATTTT. V is TRBV19 and J is TRBJ1-5; no clear D. V lost 6 bases and J 5 bases, leaving 8 bases between the germline ends. Per the germline V gene, CDR1 is LNHDA and CDR2 is SQIVND (reference sequence). The CDR3 is 12 residues long.

The gene calls are TRBV5-4 and TRBJ1-2, with D possibly being TRBD1 (6 bases). V gave up 0 bases and J gave up 1 base, with 13 bases separating them. The CDR3 length is 16 residues. Per the germline V gene, CDR1 is SGHNT and CDR2 is YYREEE (reference sequence). The CDR3 protein is CASSLALQGRNYGYTF. In DNA, the CDR3 is TGTGCCAGCAGCTTGGCCTTGCAGGGGCGTAACTATGGCTACACCTTC.

The J gene is TRBJ2-1, the V gene TRBV7-2, with 10 bases lining up with TRBD2. From germline, CDR1 is SGHTA and CDR2 FQGNSA. J lost 8 bases, V lost 5 bases, and 18 bases had no gene match. This CDR3 spans 18 amino acids. The CDR3 bases are TGTGCCAGCAGCCCCGGCTGGGCTAGCGGGGGCCCAGGGGATGAGCAGTTCTTC. Its translation is CASSPGWASGGPGDEQFF.

The J gene is TRBJ1-1, the V gene TRBV6-5; 8 bases match TRBD1. From germline, CDR1 is MNHEY and CDR2 SVGAGI. The junction had 7 bases not matched to a gene; V was cut back by 6 bases and J by 1 base. This CDR3 region has 15 residues. CDR3 region: CASRPRTGPNTEAFF. DNA for the CDR3: TGTGCCAGCAGACCTAGGACAGGGCCGAACACTGAAGCTTTCTTT.

The J gene is TRBJ1-1, the V gene TRBV19, with 8 bases matching TRBD1. CDR1 and CDR2 (germline): LNHDA, SQIVND (reference sequence). V lost 6 bases and J lost 3; bases outside the gene matches: 12. The CDR3 is made up of 16 amino acids. The CDR3 region has the DNA TGTGCCAGTAGAAAGCTCGGACAGGGAGAGGACACTGAAGCTTTCTTT. Residues: CASRKLGQGEDTEAFF. Full variable domain (missing parts from reference TRBV19 and TRBJ1-1): DGGITQSPKYLFRKEGQNVTLSCEQNLNHDAMYWYRQDPGQGLRLIYYSQIVNDFQKGDIAEGYSVSREKKESFPLTVTSAQKNPTAFYLCASRKLGQGEDTEAFFGQGTRLTVV.

A few counts support this clone. The chain couples TRBV5-1 to TRBJ1-6; D perhaps matches TRBD1 (6 bases). The CDR3 covers 17 residues. Trimming removed 6 bases at V and 3 bases at J, with 19 bases between. The germline CDR1 and CDR2 sequences are SGHRS and YFSETQ. CDR3 region: CASKLTDSSNYNSPLHF. CDR3 bases: TGCGCCAGCAAGCTTACGGACAGCAGCAACTATAATTCACCCCTCCACTTT.

This chain joins TRBV6-1 and TRBJ1-4, with TRBD1 as a possible D gene (5 bases). The V and J ends lost 1 base and 4 bases respectively, with 16 bases between them. Germline V gene lookup returns CDR1 MNHNS and CDR2 SASEGT. The CDR3 contains 17 residues. The DNA of the CDR3 is TGTGCCAGCAGTGAAGTAGTCACTGGCAGGGTTAATGAAAAACTGTTTTTT. This gives the protein CASSEVVTGRVNEKLFF.

The genes are TRBV27 and TRBJ2-3; D not certain. The length of the CDR3 is 15 residues. CDR1 is MNHEY, CDR2 SMNVEV, per germline (reference sequence). Deletions cut 2 bases from V and 2 bases from J, with 11 bases between. The CDR3 here is CASSLGYSPTDTQYF. CDR3 bases: TGTGCCAGCAGTTTAGGGTACAGCCCCACAGATACGCAGTATTTT.

The chain is built from TRBV7-2 and TRBJ2-5; 7 bases map to TRBD2. The germline V gene encodes CDR1 SGHTA and CDR2 FQGNSA. The ends lost 4 bases at V and 2 bases at J; junction bases unmatched: 7. The CDR3 runs to 15 residues. CDR3 protein: CASSSGAGRQETQYF. The CDR3 region has the DNA TGTGCCAGCAGCTCCGGAGCGGGGAGGCAAGAGACCCAGTACTTC.

V usage is TRBV7-9 and J usage is TRBJ2-7; TRBD1 aligns across 8 bases. CDR1 SEHNR and CDR2 FQNEAQ come from the germline V gene (reference sequence). J gave up 4 bases and V 1 base, and 15 bases lay outside the gene matches. The CDR3 runs 18 residues. The CDR3 nucleotides are TGTGCCAGCAGCTTAGGTCCTGGAAGGGACAGGACGTTGTACGAGCAGTACTTC. Protein: CASSLGPGRDRTLYEQYF.

The chain joins TRBV7-9 to TRBJ2-2, with 7 bases aligning to TRBD2. CDR1 and CDR2 from the germline V gene are SEHNR and FQNEAQ (reference sequence). The CDR3 covers 18 residues. Trimming took 6 bases from V and 6 from J; bases not matched to a gene: 19. The CDR3 nucleotides read TGTGCCAGCAGGCCCCCGGTGGCGGGACTAAAAAATCCCGGGGAGCTGTTTTTT. As protein: CASRPPVAGLKNPGELFF. The full variable domain, in which reference TRBV7-9 and TRBJ2-2 provide the parts outside the CDR3, is DTGVSQNPRHKITKRGQNVTFRCDPISEHNRLYWYRQTLGQGPEFLTYFQNEAQLEKSRLLSDRFSAERPKGSFSTLEIQRTEQGDSAMYLCASRPPVAGLKNPGELFFGEGSRLTVL.

The V gene is TRBV5-1, the J gene TRBJ2-1; D possibly corresponds to TRBD2 (6 bases). Trimming took 5 bases from V and 3 from J, leaving 15 bases between them. The CDR3 has 15 amino acids. From germline, CDR1 is SGHRS and CDR2 YFSETQ. The CDR3 DNA reads as TGCGCCAGCAGTCCGGGGAGGTTGGGCTACAATGAGCAGTTCTTC. Translating gives CASSPGRLGYNEQFF.